The 23 T cell receptor beta chains below all came from one sample that was sequenced in a study of OX40 agonist ivuxolimab in advanced cancers. Produced via immunoSEQ multiplex PCR; TCRdb's table is partial and in-frame only. In the table there are fewer than 85,000 clones, around 83% of which are singletons. Sequences were derived from CD4+ or CD8+ T cells sorted from blood, sampled in a trial of the OX40 agonist ivuxolimab. The receptors stem from an adult with an advanced solid tumor such as melanoma, head and neck, liver or kidney cancer.

V gene TRBV27 combines with J gene TRBJ1-1, with D perhaps TRBD1 (5 bases). This CDR3 contains 15 residues. The V gene lost 3 bases and the J gene lost 4 bases, with 15 bases spanning the gap. CDR1 and CDR2 (germline): MNHEY, SMNVEV (reference sequence). CDR3 residues: CASSFRAGFGTEAFF. The CDR3 nucleotides read TGTGCCAGCAGTTTTAGGGCAGGGTTCGGCACTGAAGCTTTCTTT.

This clone was seen a few times. The chain employs TRBV7-3 and TRBJ2-7; D not resolved. CDR1 is SGHTA and CDR2 is FQGTGA in the germline V gene. V dropped 4 bases and J dropped 5 bases, with 12 bases sitting between them. The CDR3 totals 13 residues. The CDR3 protein is CASSSLPEDEQYF. CDR3 sequence (DNA): TGTGCCAGCAGCTCTCTCCCGGAAGACGAGCAGTACTTC.

The chain joins TRBV6-1 to TRBJ1-2; D is uncertain. This CDR3 region has 11 residues. Per the germline V gene, CDR1 is MNHNS and CDR2 is SASEGT. V gave up 5 bases and J gave up 0 bases, with 1 base separating them. This chain's CDR3 is CASSSNYGYTF. The CDR3 bases are TGTGCCAGCAGTTCTAACTATGGCTACACCTTC.

The gene calls are TRBV2 and TRBJ1-1; unclear D gene. The CDR3 runs to 13 residues. V dropped 5 bases and J dropped 4 bases, with 11 bases sitting between them. Germline V gene lookup returns CDR1 SNHLY and CDR2 FYNNEI. The CDR3, as DNA: TGTGCCAGCAGTACCCCCCCGGGCACTGAAGCTTTCTTT. This translates into CASSTPPGTEAFF.

This clone was recorded only once. This chain uses TRBV5-4 with TRBJ2-1; 8 bases are shared with TRBD2. From germline, CDR1 is SGHNT and CDR2 YYREEE (reference sequence). V shed 4 bases, J shed 5 bases, and the junction held 5 bases outside the gene matches. CDR3 length: 14 residues. The CDR3 nucleotides are TGTGCCAGCAGCCTCGGGGGGGCAGACAATGAGCAGTTCTTC. Residues: CASSLGGADNEQFF. Full variable domain (remainder filled in from reference TRBV5-4 and TRBJ2-1): ETGVTQSPTHLIKTRGQQVTLRCSSQSGHNTVSWYQQALGQGPQFIFQYYREEENGRGNFPPRFSGLQFPNYSSELNVNALELDDSALYLCASSLGGADNEQFFGPGTRLTVL.

The CDR3 protein is CATSRDRLSGELFF. The CDR3 DNA is TGTGCCACCAGCAGAGATCGGCTGTCCGGGGAGCTGTTTTTT. The chain employs TRBV15 and TRBJ2-2; D unresolved. CDR3 size: 14 residues. Germline V gives CDR1 LNHNV, CDR2 YYDKDF (reference sequence). V lost 0 bases, J lost 6 bases, and 8 bases lay in between.

The count of this clone is one. The gene calls are TRBV7-6 and TRBJ2-1; D is ambiguous. This CDR3 comprises 13 residues. V was cut by 4 bases and J by 3 bases, with 7 bases left in between. Looked up from germline, CDR1 is SGHVS and CDR2 is FNYEAQ. The CDR3 is CASSSLNYNEQFF. The CDR3 nucleotides are TGTGCCAGCAGCTCTCTAAACTACAATGAGCAGTTCTTC.

V is TRBV19 and J is TRBJ1-6; 8 bases map to TRBD1. Germline values: CDR1 LNHDA, CDR2 SQIVND (reference sequence). The CDR3 has 17 residues. V was clipped by 8 bases and J by 7 bases; unmatched bases: 16. CDR3 amino acids: CASYYSLPGQVNSPLHF. In nucleotides, the CDR3 is TGTGCCAGTTATTATAGCTTACCGGGACAGGTGAATTCACCCCTCCACTTT.

In DNA form, the CDR3 reads TGTGCCAGTGGGGGGGAAGCTAGCACAGATACGCAGTATTTT. It specifies CASGGEASTDTQYF. This chain connects TRBV5-4 to TRBJ2-3, with 7 bases that match TRBD2. This CDR3 is 14 amino acids long. Germline lookup yields CDR1 SGHNT and CDR2 YYREEE (reference sequence). The ends lost 8 bases at V and 0 bases at J; junction bases unmatched: 6.

This chain joins TRBV29-1 and TRBJ2-2, with 10 nucleotides matching TRBD1. V lost 8 bases and J lost 4; bases outside the gene matches: 7. The CDR3 covers 14 residues. Germline V lookup: CDR1 SQVTM, CDR2 ANQGSEA. The CDR3: CSTRQGAGTGELFF. The CDR3 DNA reads as TGCAGCACCCGACAGGGGGCGGGCACCGGGGAGCTGTTTTTT.

The chain has TRBV5-4 and TRBJ2-5; tentatively, D is TRBD2 (6 bases). V was cut by 2 bases and J by 2 bases, with 10 bases left in between. The CDR3 is 14 amino acids. Germline assignment: CDR1 SGHNT and CDR2 YYREEE (reference sequence). In nucleotides, the CDR3 is TGTGCCAGCAGCTTAATAGCGGTACAAGAGACCCAGTACTTC. It encodes CASSLIAVQETQYF. Using reference TRBV5-4 and TRBJ2-5 for the parts outside the CDR3, the full variable domain is ETGVTQSPTHLIKTRGQQVTLRCSSQSGHNTVSWYQQALGQGPQFIFQYYREEENGRGNFPPRFSGLQFPNYSSELNVNALELDDSALYLCASSLIAVQETQYFGPGTRLLVL.

This clone was seen only once. The V gene is TRBV14, the J gene TRBJ1-6; the D is unclear. Trimming pared 6 bases from V and 8 bases from J, leaving 11 bases between. The CDR3 spans 13 residues. Germline V gene data show CDR1 as SGHDN and CDR2 as FVKESK. CDR3 sequence reads: CASSGMVDSPLHF. The DNA for the CDR3 is TGTGCCAGCAGTGGAATGGTTGATTCACCCCTCCACTTT.

The V and J genes are TRBV5-5 and TRBJ2-7; perhaps TRBD1 as D (6 bases). Germline CDR1 reads SGHKS; CDR2 reads YYEKEE (reference sequence). V was trimmed by 7 bases and J by 2 bases, leaving 13 bases between them. There are 13 residues in the CDR3. The CDR3 DNA reads TGTGCCAGCCGAAAACAGGGCCCCTACGAGCAGTACTTC. Translation: CASRKQGPYEQYF.

This chain joins TRBV15 and TRBJ2-7; D uncertain. With 1 base removed from V and 4 bases from J, the gap between germline ends came to 11 bases. The CDR3 is made up of 14 amino acids. The V gene's germline CDR1 is LNHNV and CDR2 YYDKDF (reference sequence). The DNA for the CDR3 is TGTGCCACCAGCAGAGCTGTAGCTGATTACGAGCAGTACTTC. This gives the protein CATSRAVADYEQYF.

J is TRBJ2-2 and V is TRBV27; maybe TRBD1 (5 bases). V lost 0 bases and J 5 bases, leaving 10 bases between the germline ends. Per the germline V gene, CDR1 is MNHEY and CDR2 is SMNVEV (reference sequence). The CDR3 extends over 15 amino acids. The CDR3 DNA is TGTGCCAGCAGTTTATCGGGCAGGGAAACCGGGGAGCTGTTTTTT. Translated, it gives CASSLSGRETGELFF.

As DNA, the CDR3 is TGTGCCAGCTCACCAAGCGGCAGTTCCTCTGGGGCCAACGTCCTGACTTTC. The encoded protein is CASSPSGSSSGANVLTF. The rearrangement links TRBV18 to TRBJ2-6; D is possibly TRBD2 (5 bases). This CDR3 spans 17 amino acids. The germline CDR1 and CDR2 sequences are KGHSH and LQKENI. Trimming shortened V by 2 bases and J by 0 bases, and 11 bases separated the two germline ends.

This chain connects TRBV27 to TRBJ2-7; D call uncertain. V shed 2 bases and J shed 4 bases, with 9 bases lying between them. This CDR3 contains 13 residues. Germline CDR1 MNHEY, CDR2 SMNVEV (reference sequence). The CDR3 protein is CASSLKLGYEQYF. The CDR3 nucleotides are TGTGCCAGCAGTTTAAAGTTGGGGTACGAGCAGTACTTC.

The V and J genes are TRBV5-1 and TRBJ1-3, with D unclear. In germline, CDR1 is SGHRS, CDR2 YFSETQ. The CDR3 consists of 15 residues. Trimming pared 0 bases from V and 2 bases from J, leaving 9 bases between. The CDR3 sequence is CASSLVADAGNTIYF. CDR3 DNA sequence: TGCGCCAGCAGCTTGGTGGCGGACGCTGGAAACACCATATATTTT.

CDR3 region: CASSPSARDNEQFF. The CDR3 region has the DNA TGTGCCAGCAGCCCCTCCGCTCGGGACAATGAGCAGTTCTTC. The gene calls are TRBV5-4 and TRBJ2-1, with D unresolved. The CDR3 loop spans 14 amino acids. Germline V gives CDR1 SGHNT, CDR2 YYREEE (reference sequence). V was shortened by 4 bases and J by 5 bases, with 13 bases between the two germline ends. Variable domain in full (rest from reference TRBV5-4 and TRBJ2-1): ETGVTQSPTHLIKTRGQQVTLRCSSQSGHNTVSWYQQALGQGPQFIFQYYREEENGRGNFPPRFSGLQFPNYSSELNVNALELDDSALYLCASSPSARDNEQFFGPGTRLTVL.

DNA of the CDR3: TGTGCCAGCAGCTTACGAGGTTTTGAGCAGTTCTTC. Translated, it gives CASSLRGFEQFF. This rearrangement joins TRBV11-1 to TRBJ2-1; the D is unclear. Germline values: CDR1 SGHAT, CDR2 FQDESV (reference sequence). The V gene lost 2 bases and the J gene lost 9 bases, with 8 bases spanning the gap. The CDR3 runs to 12 residues. The entire variable domain, with the rest obtained from reference TRBV11-1 and TRBJ2-1, is as follows: EAEVAQSPRYKITEKSQAVAFWCDPISGHATLYWYRQILGQGPELLVQFQDESVVDDSQLPKDRFSAERLKGVDSTLKIQPAELGDSAMYLCASSLRGFEQFFGPGTRLTVL.

This clone has more than one count but fewer than ten. Here the CDR3 reads CATTGSWHGYTF. As DNA, the CDR3 is TGTGCCACAACAGGGAGCTGGCATGGCTACACCTTC. This chain links TRBV6-5 with TRBJ1-2; D might be TRBD1 (6 bases). This CDR3 comprises 12 residues. V lost 10 bases and J lost 6, with 15 bases in between. Per germline, CDR1 MNHEY and CDR2 SVGAGI.

This clone was detected once. The chain joins TRBV2 to TRBJ2-3; 10 bases map to TRBD2. The CDR3 runs 14 residues. CDR1 SNHLY and CDR2 FYNNEI come from the germline V gene. After removal of 6 bases from V and 5 bases from J, the junction contained 5 bases not matched to a gene. The CDR3 coding sequence is TGTGCCAGCAGGTGGACTAGCGGTGTAGATACGCAGTATTTT. Translation: CASRWTSGVDTQYF.

The CDR3 protein is CASRGRTGSGNTIYF. The CDR3 DNA follows: TGTGCCAGCAGGGGCAGGACAGGCTCTGGAAACACCATATATTTT. This chain connects TRBV2 to TRBJ1-3; the match to TRBD1 covers 7 bases. The CDR3 is 15 residues long. Germline CDR1 is SNHLY and CDR2 is FYNNEI. V was pared by 6 bases and J by 0 bases, with 5 bases of the junction left unmatched.